These T cell receptor beta chains were read from a single sample in a study of T cell changes during pregnancy in multiple sclerosis. Data came from immunoSEQ multiplex PCR; TCRdb stores just in-frame clones and leaves some out. In the table there are fewer than 60,000 clones, around 92% of which are singletons. The input for sequencing was peripheral blood, taken after pregnancy. The receptors were gathered from a female donor in good health, enrolled as a control in a pregnancy study. The CDR3 runs from the conserved cysteine through the conserved F or W. A D gene is named only where the DNA matches it firmly. Only some rows state a clone size, as once, few, many or a class for expanded clones.

size: -; V: TRBV20-1; J: TRBJ2-1; D: -; CDR3: CSASGWSEQFF; DNA: TGCAGTGCTTCAGGGTGGTCTGAGCAGTTCTTC
size: -; V: TRBV14; J: TRBJ1-2; D: -; CDR3: CASSQDLRSPGGYTF; DNA: TGTGCCAGCAGCCAAGATCTCAGATCACCGGGGGGCTACACCTTC
size: -; V: TRBV7-8; J: TRBJ2-1; D: -; CDR3: CASSLGTSDGNEQFF; DNA: TGTGCCAGCAGCTTAGGCACTAGTGACGGCAATGAGCAGTTCTTC
size: -; V: TRBV7-2; J: TRBJ2-7; D: TRBD2; CDR3: CASSLTSGSGYEQYF; DNA: TGTGCCAGCAGCCTAACTAGCGGGAGCGGGTACGAGCAGTACTTC
size: -; V: TRBV19; J: TRBJ2-7; D: -; CDR3: CASSEMPEAAYEQYF; DNA: TGTGCCAGTAGTGAAATGCCCGAGGCCGCCTACGAGCAGTACTTC
size: once; V: TRBV6-5; J: TRBJ1-1; D: TRBD1; CDR3: CASSLRDRNTEAFF; DNA: TGTGCCAGCAGCCTCCGGGACAGGAACACTGAAGCTTTCTTT
size: few; V: TRBV7-9; J: TRBJ1-5; D: -; CDR3: CASSSTHSGQPQHF; DNA: TGTGCCAGCAGCTCCACCCACTCGGGGCAGCCCCAGCATTTT
size: -; V: TRBV7-6; J: TRBJ2-3; D: TRBD2; CDR3: CASSPSRGVTDTQYF; DNA: TGTGCCAGCAGCCCCTCCCGGGGGGTCACAGATACGCAGTATTTT
size: -; V: TRBV6-5; J: TRBJ2-2; D: -; CDR3: CASRFRVQNTGELFF; DNA: TGTGCCAGCAGGTTCAGGGTCCAGAACACCGGGGAGCTGTTTTTT
size: -; V: TRBV29-1; J: TRBJ2-3; D: TRBD1; CDR3: CSVFRTGGTDTQYF; DNA: TGCAGCGTTTTCAGGACAGGGGGCACAGATACGCAGTATTTT
size: -; V: TRBV5-4; J: TRBJ1-4; D: TRBD1; CDR3: CASSLGTGRKKLFF; DNA: TGTGCCAGCAGTCTCGGGACAGGGCGAAAAAAACTGTTTTTT
size: -; V: TRBV5-1; J: TRBJ2-3; D: TRBD2; CDR3: CASTPPTGAGGGTDTQYF; DNA: TGCGCCAGTACTCCACCAACCGGTGCGGGGGGCGGCACAGATACGCAGTATTTT
size: few; V: TRBV29-1; J: TRBJ1-1; D: TRBD1; CDR3: CSAGQGRATEAFF; DNA: TGCAGCGCTGGACAGGGGAGGGCCACTGAAGCTTTCTTT
size: -; V: TRBV19; J: TRBJ2-7; D: TRBD2; CDR3: CASSIQRESSYEQYF; DNA: TGTGCCAGTAGTATCCAGCGGGAGTCGTCCTACGAGCAGTACTTC
size: -; V: TRBV12-5; J: TRBJ2-5; D: TRBD2; CDR3: CASGYGGARETQYF; DNA: TGTGCTAGTGGTTACGGGGGGGCCAGAGAGACCCAGTACTTC
size: -; V: TRBV2; J: TRBJ1-4; D: -; CDR3: CASRGSTLSNEKLFF; DNA: TGTGCCAGCAGGGGGAGTACACTCTCTAATGAAAAACTGTTTTTT
size: -; V: TRBV30; J: TRBJ2-1; D: -; CDR3: CASIVSGSYNEQFF; DNA: TGTGCCTCTATCGTCTCCGGCTCCTACAATGAGCAGTTCTTC
size: -; V: TRBV5-4; J: TRBJ2-7; D: TRBD1; CDR3: CASSSGQGGLSLEQYF; DNA: TGTGCCAGCAGCTCTGGACAGGGCGGGCTTTCCCTCGAGCAGTACTTC
size: few; V: TRBV7-2; J: TRBJ1-2; D: -; CDR3: CASNRAGGYTF; DNA: TGTGCCAGCAACAGGGCTGGCGGCTACACCTTC
size: -; V: TRBV7-9; J: TRBJ1-5; D: -; CDR3: CASSLGGTGNQPQHF; DNA: TGTGCCAGCAGCTTAGGCGGTACGGGCAATCAGCCCCAGCATTTT
size: -; V: TRBV10-2; J: TRBJ1-1; D: -; CDR3: CASSDWDSYTEAFF; DNA: TGCGCCAGCAGTGACTGGGACTCATACACTGAAGCTTTCTTT
size: -; V: TRBV5-1; J: TRBJ1-1; D: TRBD1; CDR3: CASSRQGLRTEAFF; DNA: TGCGCCAGCAGCCGACAGGGTCTAAGGACTGAAGCTTTCTTT
size: -; V: TRBV4-3; J: TRBJ1-1; D: -; CDR3: CASSRAGEGAFF; DNA: TGCGCCAGCAGCCGCGCAGGGGAGGGGGCTTTCTTT
size: -; V: TRBV21-1; J: TRBJ2-3; D: -; CDR3: CASSKAPGKGGDTQYF; DNA: TGTGCCAGCAGCAAAGCCCCGGGGAAGGGTGGCGATACGCAGTATTTT
size: -; V: TRBV18; J: TRBJ2-7; D: TRBD2; CDR3: CASSPGGGRSSGISYEQYF; DNA: TGTGCCAGCTCACCGGGGGGAGGCAGATCTAGCGGTATCTCCTACGAGCAGTACTTC
size: -; V: TRBV30; J: TRBJ2-2; D: -; CDR3: CAWSQGTLNTGELFF; DNA: TGTGCCTGGAGCCAGGGGACCTTGAACACCGGGGAGCTGTTTTTT
size: -; V: TRBV28; J: TRBJ1-2; D: -; CDR3: CASGLYGYTF; DNA: TGTGCCAGCGGCCTCTATGGCTACACCTTC
size: -; V: TRBV7-9; J: TRBJ1-4; D: TRBD1; CDR3: CASSPRTGGNEKLFF; DNA: TGTGCCAGCAGCCCCAGGACAGGGGGGAATGAAAAACTGTTTTTT
size: -; V: TRBV28; J: TRBJ1-1; D: -; CDR3: CASSRNTEAFF; DNA: TGTGCCAGCAGTCGGAACACTGAAGCTTTCTTT
size: once; V: TRBV7-6; J: TRBJ1-4; D: TRBD1; CDR3: CASSLTGGWEKLFF; DNA: TGTGCCAGCAGCTTGACAGGGGGTTGGGAAAAACTGTTTTTT
size: -; V: TRBV11-2; J: TRBJ1-1; D: -; CDR3: CASSRYRDITLRSTEAFF; DNA: TGTGCCAGCAGCCGATACCGGGACATCACCCTTCGGAGCACTGAAGCTTTCTTT
size: -; V: TRBV25-1; J: TRBJ2-1; D: TRBD1; CDR3: CASSQDRAEQFF; DNA: TGTGCCAGCAGCCAAGACAGGGCTGAGCAGTTCTTC
size: -; V: TRBV9; J: TRBJ2-1; D: -; CDR3: CASTMFADYNEQFF; DNA: TGTGCCAGCACCATGTTTGCAGACTACAATGAGCAGTTCTTC
size: -; V: TRBV5-6; J: TRBJ2-7; D: -; CDR3: CASSLRGTAGNEQYF; DNA: TGTGCCAGCAGCTTGCGGGGGACGGCGGGCAACGAGCAGTACTTC
size: -; V: TRBV5-1; J: TRBJ1-1; D: TRBD1; CDR3: CASSLIRGANTEAFF; DNA: TGCGCCAGCAGCTTGATCAGGGGGGCGAACACTGAAGCTTTCTTT
size: -; V: TRBV6-5; J: TRBJ2-7; D: -; CDR3: CASSPLGGVGYEQYF; DNA: TGTGCCAGCAGTCCCCTGGGGGGAGTAGGCTACGAGCAGTACTTC
size: -; V: TRBV6-5; J: TRBJ2-1; D: -; CDR3: CASSKPYNEQFF; DNA: TGTGCCAGCAGTAAGCCCTACAATGAGCAGTTCTTC
size: few; V: TRBV5-1; J: TRBJ2-7; D: TRBD1; CDR3: CASSVDRVEQYF; DNA: TGCGCCAGCAGCGTGGACAGGGTGGAGCAGTACTTC
size: -; V: TRBV19; J: TRBJ2-3; D: -; CDR3: CASGRGAGGTDTQYF; DNA: TGTGCCAGTGGTCGGGGGGCAGGGGGCACAGATACGCAGTATTTT
size: once; V: TRBV18; J: TRBJ2-6; D: -; CDR3: CASSPPGHLSGANVLTF; DNA: TGTGCCAGCTCACCACCGGGACATCTTTCTGGGGCCAACGTCCTGACTTTC
size: -; V: TRBV25-1; J: TRBJ2-7; D: -; CDR3: CASSEYRDIYEQYF; DNA: TGTGCCAGCAGTGAATACAGGGATATCTACGAGCAGTACTTC
size: -; V: TRBV11-2; J: TRBJ1-6; D: -; CDR3: CASSVRRALGSPLHF; DNA: TGTGCCAGCAGCGTTAGGAGGGCATTGGGATCACCCCTCCACTTT
size: -; V: TRBV19; J: TRBJ1-5; D: -; CDR3: CASSAIQTGANQPQHF; DNA: TGTGCCAGTAGTGCCATCCAGACAGGTGCCAATCAGCCCCAGCATTTT
size: -; V: TRBV2; J: TRBJ1-6; D: -; CDR3: CASSESRTANSPLHF; DNA: TGTGCCAGCAGTGAATCCCGGACAGCCAATTCACCCCTCCACTTT